A single sample is the source of the 15 T cell receptor beta chains below, sequenced in a study of blood T cells in healthy people across ages. A second PCR of about 6 to 12 cycles used a sample-barcoded 5' primer and a J-beta primer mix. TCRdb called the 5' RACE reads again in MiXCR, with one record for every CDR3 protein. The repertoire holds 650,000 to 800,000 distinct CDR3 sequences, with around 52% as singletons. The sequencing sample was made of blood. The receptors come from a woman older than 75 in good health.

The chain uses TRBV6-2 or TRBV6-3 and TRBJ1-1; a possible D gene is TRBD1 (5 bases). Germline V gene sequence: CDR1 MNHEY, CDR2 SVGEGT. The CDR3 has 15 amino acids. V lost 4 bases and J 1 base, leaving 13 bases between the germline ends. The CDR3 bases are TGTGCCAGCAGTTTAGAACGACAGACGAACACTGAAGCTTTCTTT. This translates into CASSLERQTNTEAFF.

Of note for this clonotype: An end of the junction differs from the germline gene, which may be a read error. The chain carries TRBV27 and TRBJ2-1; D is uncertain. Germline V gene data show CDR1 as MNHEY and CDR2 as SMNVEV (reference sequence). The CDR3 has 14 amino acids. CDR3 in DNA: TGTGCCGGCAGTTTAGCCCCGGTTTACAATGAGCAGTTCTTC. Protein product: CAGSLAPVYNEQFF.

This clonotype was recorded many times. The V gene is TRBV12-3 or TRBV12-4, the J gene TRBJ2-3, with D tentatively TRBD2 (5 bases). V was shortened by 10 bases and J by 2 bases, with 16 bases between the two germline ends. There are 14 residues in the CDR3. CDR3 region: CATALSGATDTQYF. The CDR3 bases are TGTGCCACCGCACTAAGCGGAGCCACAGATACGCAGTATTTT.

As concerns this clonotype: This may arise from a read error, as a much more abundant clone is one base away. The chain employs TRBV18 and TRBJ2-3; D is perhaps TRBD1 (5 bases). The CDR3 runs 16 residues. The germline CDR1 and CDR2 sequences are KGHSH and LQKENI. This chain's CDR3 is CASTPMQGFIVATQYF. In nucleotides, the CDR3 is TGTGCCAGCACACCAATGCAGGGCTTCATCGTAGCTACGCAGTATTTT.

This clonotype was seen a handful of times. The gene calls are TRBV20-1 and TRBJ2-1, with D perhaps matching TRBD2 (7 bases). Trimming shortened V by 6 bases and J by 6 bases, and 24 bases separated the two germline ends. This CDR3 has 16 amino acids. Per germline, CDR1 DFQATT and CDR2 SNEGSKA (reference sequence). The CDR3 spells CSAPPWNREGLNEQFF. CDR3 sequence (DNA): TGCAGTGCCCCCCCTTGGAACAGGGAGGGCCTCAATGAGCAGTTCTTC.

This clonotype was seen at least ten times. One end of the junction fails to match germline, which may point to a read error. The chain has TRBV7-7 and TRBJ2-6; D not certain. Germline assignment: CDR1 SSHAT and CDR2 FNYEAQ (reference sequence). This CDR3 is 13 amino acids long. The CDR3 is CASSPSEANVLTF. In DNA form, the CDR3 reads TGTGCCAGCAGCCCGTCTGAGGCCAACGTCCTGACTTTC. The whole variable domain, filled in from reference TRBV7-7 and TRBJ2-6, reads GAGVSQSPRYKVTKRGQDVTLRCDPISSHATLYWYQQALGQGPEFLTYFNYEAQPDKSGLPSDRFSAERPEGSISTLTIQRTEQRDSAMYRCASSPSEANVLTFGAGSRLTVL.

In regard to this clonotype: A much larger clone differs by one base, so this may be a read error. The chain combines TRBV27 with TRBJ2-1, with TRBD1 as a possible D gene (6 bases). CDR1 MNHEY and CDR2 SMNVEV come from the germline V gene (reference sequence). CDR3 length: 13 amino acids. The CDR3 region is CAGSLLGHREQFF. The CDR3 bases are TGTGCCGGCAGTTTATTGGGACACCGTGAGCAGTTCTTC.

This clonotype has just a few counts. The chain is built from TRBV27 and TRBJ2-2, with 9 positions matching TRBD1. The germline V gene encodes CDR1 MNHEY and CDR2 SMNVEV (reference sequence). With 4 bases clipped from V and 1 base from J, the junction kept 13 bases outside the gene matches. The CDR3 length is 19 residues. In DNA, the CDR3 is TGTGCCAGCAGTTCCAAGTCAACAGGGGGCCGGGGGAACACCGGGGAGCTGTTTTTT. Translating gives CASSSKSTGGRGNTGELFF.

The CDR3 nucleotides are TGCAGTGCTAGATCGGGGGTTGAAAAACTGTTTTTT. It is translated as CSARSGVEKLFF. This sequence joins TRBV20-1 and TRBJ1-4, with D perhaps TRBD1 (5 bases). V lost 2 bases, J lost 7 bases, and 8 bases lay in between. CDR1 and CDR2 from the germline V gene are DFQATT and SNEGSKA (reference sequence). The CDR3 runs to 12 residues.

The rearrangement links TRBV9 to TRBJ2-5; TRBD1 is a possible D gene (6 bases). CDR1 and CDR2 (germline): SGDLS, YYNGEE. The germline V and J ends were trimmed by 4 bases and 2 bases, with 15 bases remaining between them. This CDR3 has 15 residues. This chain's CDR3 is CASSFLGGGQETQYF. The CDR3 coding sequence is TGTGCCAGCAGCTTCTTAGGGGGTGGGCAAGAGACCCAGTACTTC.

This clonotype showed up many times. The chain has TRBV20-1 and TRBJ2-3; 7 positions match TRBD1. The junction had 7 bases not matched to a gene; V was cut back by 3 bases and J by 1 base. The CDR3 is 15 amino acids. Germline lookup yields CDR1 DFQATT and CDR2 SNEGSKA (reference sequence). The CDR3 nucleotides read TGCAGTGCTAGGGATATCGGACAGGGCACAGATACGCAGTATTTT. Its protein product is CSARDIGQGTDTQYF.

This clonotype was seen more than once but under ten times. One end of the junction is discordant with germline, which a read error may explain. The rearrangement joins TRBV10-3 to TRBJ2-1; D might be TRBD1 (6 bases). Per the germline V gene, CDR1 is ENHRY and CDR2 is SYGVKD. The CDR3 contains 13 residues. The CDR3 loop is CASGVAGANVQFF. CDR3 in DNA: TGTGCCAGTGGGGTGGCAGGGGCCAATGTGCAGTTCTTC.

The V and J genes are TRBV29-1 and TRBJ1-2, with 7 bases fitting TRBD1. The CDR3 has 14 residues. CDR1 is SQVTM, CDR2 ANQGSEA, per germline. The ends lost 0 bases at V and 5 bases at J; junction bases unmatched: 6. The CDR3 coding sequence is TGCAGCGTTGAAGATCGGACAGGTTCATATGGCTACACCTTC. Its translation: CSVEDRTGSYGYTF.

As to this clonotype: The junction does not match germline at one end; this may be a read error. The rearrangement links TRBV27 to TRBJ1-5, with no clear D. The length of the CDR3 is 13 residues. In germline, CDR1 is MNHEY, CDR2 SMNVEV (reference sequence). For the CDR3, the DNA is TGTGCCAGCAGGGGTCATAGCAGTCAGCCCCAGCATTTT. Protein: CASRGHSSQPQHF.

This clonotype was counted only a few times. The chain carries TRBV12-3 or TRBV12-4 and TRBJ2-2; D is ambiguous. Trimming cost V 0 bases and J 5 bases, with 4 bases left between them. CDR3 length: 13 residues. The CDR3 sequence: CASSLAPTGELFF. The CDR3 nucleotides are TGTGCCAGCAGTTTAGCGCCGACCGGGGAGCTGTTTTTT.